The text below deals with one TCR beta chain. Antigen unknown. A read error may be the cause here, since a much bigger clone is one base away. Template came from bulk tumor genomic DNA, at approximately 600 ng per sample. Doctors removed several biopsies from each primary tumor during surgery, keeping them far apart. Those enrolled were patients newly diagnosed with untreated non-small cell lung cancer and undergoing curative surgery. The CDR3 consists of 15 residues. CDR1 and CDR2 (germline): LNHDA, SQIVND (reference sequence). The entry originates in a study of immune heterogeneity within non-small cell lung tumors. General study findings and limits: Multiple tumor sites within a patient showed recurrence of identical dominant CDR3 beta clonotypes; site-unique high-frequency clones were present as well. Clonotypes of T-cell receptor beta found at high frequency were largely distinct between individual patients.

Multiplex PCR amplified the TCR beta CDR3 region. Its first round ran for roughly 10 cycles with 32 V and 13 J primers. Using its own MiXCR run on the multiplex PCR reads, TCRdb lists one record per CDR3 protein. The sample comprises fewer than 13,000 distinct CDR3 sequences, around 29% of which are singletons, and 13% rests with the top ten. The rearrangement joins TRBV19 to TRBJ2-7, with 13 bases that match TRBD2. The sample consisted of lung tumor tissue. This TCR was sampled from a man in his fifties or sixties with non-small cell lung cancer. The CDR3 here is CASSITSGGAYQQYF. In DNA, the CDR3 is TGTGCCAGTAGTATAACTAGCGGGGGGGCCTACCAGCAGTACTTC.